A single sample gave rise to the 23 T cell receptor beta chains below, sequenced in a study of radiation and T cells in renal cell carcinoma. Treatment reported: 15 Gy SBRT to primary tumor, nephrectomy 4 weeks later. TCRdb's table, derived via immunoSEQ multiplex PCR, lists solely in-frame clones and lacks some. Here the sample spans about 20,000 clones, approximately 60% being singletons. This specimen was tumor tissue, taken from a patient whose treatment included radiotherapy and nephrectomy. These receptor sequences come from a woman aged 65 to 85 with renal cell carcinoma.

The gene calls are TRBV27 and TRBJ1-5; 7 positions agree with TRBD1. J was trimmed by 2 bases and V by 5 bases; bases with no gene match: 9. The CDR3 covers 16 residues. CDR1 and CDR2 (germline): MNHEY, SMNVEV (reference sequence). The CDR3 sequence is CASSTIGGQGNQPQHF. In nucleotides, the CDR3 is TGTGCCAGCAGTACTATAGGAGGACAGGGCAATCAGCCCCAGCATTTT.

This clone was seen once. The rearrangement joins TRBV7-2 to TRBJ1-1; D gene ambiguous. Germline assignment: CDR1 SGHTA and CDR2 FQGNSA. V gave up 2 bases and J gave up 1 base, with 8 bases separating them. There are 14 residues in the CDR3. CDR3 sequence (DNA): TGTGCCAGCAGCTTAAGCCCACAGAACACTGAAGCTTTCTTT. Residues: CASSLSPQNTEAFF.

This rearrangement joins TRBV18 to TRBJ2-2; 7 nucleotides align to TRBD2. This CDR3 comprises 18 residues. V was pared by 0 bases and J by 1 base, with 8 bases of the junction left unmatched. In germline, CDR1 is KGHSH, CDR2 LQKENI. The CDR3 DNA reads TGTGCCAGCTCACCACCGAGGGTAGCGGGCCTGAACACCGGGGAGCTGTTTTTT. Its translation is CASSPPRVAGLNTGELFF.

J is TRBJ2-7 and V is TRBV5-1, with TRBD1 matching 7 bases. V was clipped by 3 bases and J by 3 bases; unmatched bases: 3. This CDR3 comprises 13 residues. Looked up from germline, CDR1 is SGHRS and CDR2 is YFSETQ. The CDR3 reads CASSWDSHYEQYF. DNA for the CDR3: TGCGCCAGCAGCTGGGACAGTCACTACGAGCAGTACTTC. The complete variable domain, with remaining parts taken from reference TRBV5-1 and TRBJ2-7, reads KAGVTQTPRYLIKTRGQQVTLSCSPISGHRSVSWYQQTPGQGLQFLFEYFSETQRNKGNFPGRFSGRQFSNSRSEMNVSTLELGDSALYLCASSWDSHYEQYFGPGTRLTVT.

This clone has a single count. This rearrangement joins TRBV5-1 to TRBJ2-6; no clear D. The germline V gene has CDR1 SGHRS and CDR2 YFSETQ. The germline V and J ends were trimmed by 3 bases and 0 bases, with 4 bases remaining between them. This CDR3 contains 14 residues. CDR3 protein: CASSSTSGANVLTF. The CDR3 DNA is TGCGCCAGCAGCTCGACCTCTGGGGCCAACGTCCTGACTTTC.

This clone was detected a few times. This rearrangement joins TRBV6-6 to TRBJ2-7, with TRBD1 matching over 7 bases. J gave up 7 bases and V 4 bases, and 4 bases lay outside the gene matches. The CDR3 loop spans 12 amino acids. The germline V gene encodes CDR1 MNHNY and CDR2 SVGAGI (reference sequence). The CDR3 region is CASSSQQGEQYF. CDR3 nucleotide sequence: TGTGCCAGCAGTTCTCAACAGGGGGAGCAGTACTTC.

This clone has just a few counts. The chain joins TRBV6-5 to TRBJ1-1; D unclear. Germline assignment: CDR1 MNHEY and CDR2 SVGAGI. Trimming stripped 0 bases from V and 1 base from J, with 12 bases between. The CDR3 is 16 residues long. In DNA, the CDR3 is TGTGCCAGCAGTTACTCGATAATGGGAGCGAACACTGAAGCTTTCTTT. Its protein is CASSYSIMGANTEAFF.

The gene calls are TRBV4-3 and TRBJ2-3, with 12 positions matching TRBD2. CDR3 length: 18 amino acids. Germline CDR1 reads LGHNA; CDR2 reads YSLEER. Losses at the gene ends were 0 bases for V and 4 bases for J; bases not matched to a gene: 8. The chain's CDR3 is CASSQDLAGGLLSDTQYF. As DNA, the CDR3 is TGCGCCAGCAGCCAAGACCTAGCGGGGGGGCTGTTATCAGATACGCAGTATTTT.

The V gene is TRBV4-2, the J gene TRBJ2-7, with 7 positions matching TRBD2. The V gene's germline CDR1 is LGHNA and CDR2 YNFKEQ. The junction had 4 bases not matched to a gene; V was cut back by 2 bases and J by 0 bases. The CDR3 sequence is 15 residues long. CDR3 sequence (DNA): TGTGCCAGCAGCCAAAGCGGGGAGAGCTCCTACGAGCAGTACTTC. Amino acids: CASSQSGESSYEQYF.

This clone has just a few counts. The rearrangement uses TRBV4-1 and TRBJ2-7, with D hard to call. Trimming took 3 bases from V and 0 from J, leaving 12 bases between them. The CDR3 contains 15 residues. From germline, CDR1 is MGHRA and CDR2 YSYEKL. CDR3 protein: CASSHRSQSSYEQYF. The CDR3 nucleotides are TGCGCCAGCAGCCATCGGTCCCAGTCCTCCTACGAGCAGTACTTC.

The chain is built from TRBV11-3 and TRBJ2-3; D is undetermined. Trimming took 4 bases from V and 3 from J, leaving 14 bases between them. CDR3 length equals 15 residues. The germline V gene has CDR1 SGHNT and CDR2 YENEEA. This CDR3 is CASSSWASLTDTQYF. The DNA for the CDR3 is TGTGCCAGCAGCTCCTGGGCCTCCCTTACAGATACGCAGTATTTT.

The chain links TRBV9 to TRBJ2-5; perhaps TRBD2 as D (6 bases). The CDR3 runs to 15 residues. The ends were cut back, 4 bases at V and 5 bases at J, with 18 bases in the middle. Germline CDR1 SGDLS, CDR2 YYNGEE. In DNA, the CDR3 is TGTGCCAGCAGCCCCGCCGGGCGGGGATTGGAGACCCAGTACTTC. Protein sequence: CASSPAGRGLETQYF.

The CDR3 nucleotides read TGTGCCTGGATCAAGCCCGCCTTTTCACCCCTCCACTTT. Residues: CAWIKPAFSPLHF. V is TRBV30 and J is TRBJ1-6; D remains ambiguous. The V end was cut by 4 bases, the J end by 9 bases, with 13 bases between. This CDR3 contains 13 residues. From germline, CDR1 is GTSNPN and CDR2 SVGIG (reference sequence).

This clone was detected a few times. The rearrangement joins TRBV2 to TRBJ2-2; 9 bases map to TRBD1. CDR1 and CDR2 from the germline V gene are SNHLY and FYNNEI. J was trimmed by 7 bases and V by 3 bases; bases with no gene match: 3. CDR3 size: 14 residues. In nucleotides, the CDR3 is TGTGCCAGCAGTGAGGGACAGGGAAACGGGGAGCTGTTTTTT. Translating gives CASSEGQGNGELFF.

The gene calls are TRBV27 and TRBJ2-3, with D tentatively TRBD1 (5 bases). CDR3 size: 15 residues. Germline assignment: CDR1 MNHEY and CDR2 SMNVEV (reference sequence). Trimming cost V 3 bases and J 0 bases, with 10 bases left between them. CDR3 coding DNA: TGTGCCAGCAGTTTGGGGCGTTCTAGCACAGATACGCAGTATTTT. Protein: CASSLGRSSTDTQYF.

This clone appeared a few times. The gene calls are TRBV5-4 and TRBJ1-2; D is unclear. The germline V gene encodes CDR1 SGHNT and CDR2 YYREEE (reference sequence). There are 15 residues in the CDR3. V lost 3 bases to trimming and J lost 1 base, with 13 bases between them. CDR3 sequence reads: CASSSPGRNNYGYTF. The DNA of the CDR3 is TGTGCCAGCAGCTCACCGGGGAGGAATAACTATGGCTACACCTTC.

The rearrangement uses TRBV30 and TRBJ1-1; a weak D match, TRBD1 (5 bases). The CDR3 runs to 13 residues. V was pared by 3 bases and J by 6 bases, with 14 bases between. Germline V gene lookup returns CDR1 GTSNPN and CDR2 SVGIG (reference sequence). CDR3 amino acids: CAWSLRAGAEAFF. CDR3 bases: TGTGCCTGGAGCCTCAGGGCTGGGGCTGAAGCTTTCTTT.

This clone has a single count. The rearrangement uses TRBV27 and TRBJ2-3; the D gene is possibly TRBD2 (5 bases). Per the germline V gene, CDR1 is MNHEY and CDR2 is SMNVEV (reference sequence). This CDR3 has 14 residues. V shed 8 bases and J shed 2 bases, with 14 bases lying between them. CDR3: CASPLGSPTDTQYF. CDR3 coding DNA: TGTGCCAGCCCTTTGGGGAGCCCCACAGATACGCAGTATTTT.

The chain carries TRBV11-3 and TRBJ2-7, with D perhaps TRBD2 (6 bases). CDR3 length: 11 residues. Per germline, CDR1 SGHNT and CDR2 YENEEA. Trimming removed 3 bases at V and 6 bases at J, with 6 bases between. The CDR3 sequence: CASSFGSEQYF. DNA of the CDR3: TGTGCCAGCAGCTTCGGGAGCGAGCAGTACTTC.

This clone was recorded a few times. The chain uses TRBV19 and TRBJ1-6; D perhaps matches TRBD1 (6 bases). The germline V and J ends were trimmed by 7 bases and 7 bases, with 14 bases remaining between them. CDR3 length equals 14 residues. Germline V gene data show CDR1 as LNHDA and CDR2 as SQIVND (reference sequence). The DNA of the CDR3 is TGTGCCAGTAACACAGGGTTCGGCAATTCACCCCTCCACTTT. This encodes CASNTGFGNSPLHF.

This clone is judged medium-sized. The same CDR3 arises from other DNA sequences in this sample as well. The chain employs TRBV30 and TRBJ1-1; tentatively, D is TRBD1 (5 bases). V was clipped by 0 bases and J by 4 bases, with 9 bases between them. This CDR3 has 13 residues. The V gene's germline CDR1 is GTSNPN and CDR2 SVGIG (reference sequence). CDR3 loop: CAWSVKGSTEAFF. The DNA for the CDR3 is TGTGCCTGGAGTGTGAAGGGGAGCACTGAAGCTTTCTTT.

The V gene is TRBV30, the J gene TRBJ1-2, with D unclear. Looked up from germline, CDR1 is GTSNPN and CDR2 is SVGIG (reference sequence). V lost 2 bases to trimming and J lost 5 bases, with 9 bases between them. The CDR3 covers 12 residues. In DNA form, the CDR3 reads TGTGCCTGGAGTACAGACACTTATGGCTACACCTTC. The encoded protein is CAWSTDTYGYTF.

This clone was detected a few times. The rearrangement links TRBV5-6 to TRBJ1-6; maybe TRBD1 (6 bases). Germline CDR1 reads SGHDT; CDR2 reads YYEEEE. The length of the CDR3 is 13 residues. Trimming stripped 2 bases from V and 10 bases from J, with 10 bases between. For the CDR3, the DNA is TGTGCCAGCAGCTTCGGACAGACGTCACCCCTCCACTTT. Protein: CASSFGQTSPLHF. The whole variable domain, filled in from reference TRBV5-6 and TRBJ1-6, reads DAGVTQSPTHLIKTRGQQVTLRCSPKSGHDTVSWYQQALGQGPQFIFQYYEEEERQRGNFPDRFSGHQFPNYSSELNVNALLLGDSALYLCASSFGQTSPLHFGNGTRLTVT.